One sample yielded the 27 T cell receptor beta chains listed below, sequenced in a study of breast tumors, draining lymph nodes, adjacent tissues. Samples came from axillary lymph nodes draining the breast cancer. One entry per CDR3 protein results from TCRdb running MiXCR on the multiplex PCR reads. The data contain some 100,000 distinct CDR3 sequences, around 20% of them singletons. Sequenced material: axillary lymph node tissue. The receptors stem from a female donor with breast cancer. Some clones in this sample may be carry-over from other donors' samples.

This clonotype was seen at least ten times. The CDR3 DNA is TGCAGTGCTAGAGAATGGCTACAGGGGGCCCGGGAGCAGTACTTC. This sequence encodes CSAREWLQGAREQYF. The chain is built from TRBV20-1 and TRBJ2-7, with TRBD1 matching 9 bases. The germline gives CDR1 DFQATT, CDR2 SNEGSKA (reference sequence). The CDR3 covers 15 residues. V lost 0 bases to trimming and J lost 7 bases; unmatched junction nucleotides: 10.

There are many counts of this clonotype. The rearrangement joins TRBV20-1 to TRBJ2-1; possibly TRBD2 for D (6 bases). Germline V gene data show CDR1 as DFQATT and CDR2 as SNEGSKA (reference sequence). The CDR3 is 10 residues long. CDR3 bases: TGCAGCCCGGGGGTCAATGAGCAGTTCTTC. Protein product: CSPGVNEQFF.

Ten or more counts support this clonotype. J is TRBJ2-5 and V is TRBV9, with 7 bases identical to TRBD2. The germline CDR1 and CDR2 sequences are SGDLS and YYNGEE. J gave up 7 bases and V 4 bases, and 10 bases lay outside the gene matches. The CDR3 has 14 residues. The CDR3 loop reads CASSSSERGGTQYF. The CDR3 coding sequence is TGTGCCAGCAGCTCCTCCGAGCGGGGTGGGACCCAGTACTTC.

This clonotype was seen ten or more times. The chain uses TRBV12-3 or TRBV12-4 and TRBJ2-5; D gene uncertain. The CDR3 covers 12 residues. V lost 6 bases to trimming and J lost 0 bases, with 5 bases between them. CDR3 in amino acids: CASRQYQETQYF. The CDR3 region has the DNA TGTGCCAGCAGGCAGTACCAAGAGACCCAGTACTTC.

The V and J genes are TRBV11-3 and TRBJ2-2; the match to TRBD2 covers 13 bases. The germline CDR1 and CDR2 sequences are SGHNT and YENEEA. V dropped 3 bases and J dropped 3; count of bases not matched to a gene: 7. The CDR3 length is 18 residues. The CDR3 loop is CASSFSRLAGGYTGELFF. The CDR3 bases are TGTGCCAGCAGCTTCAGCCGACTAGCGGGGGGATACACCGGGGAGCTGTTTTTT.

The sample holds many counts of this clonotype. The chain couples TRBV5-6 to TRBJ2-7; possibly TRBD1 or TRBD2 for D (6 bases each). Germline values: CDR1 SGHDT, CDR2 YYEEEE. The CDR3 has 15 amino acids. Trimming shortened V by 3 bases and J by 5 bases, and 18 bases separated the two germline ends. CDR3 in amino acids: CASSWGAAGSDEQYF. The CDR3 DNA is TGTGCCAGCAGCTGGGGGGCTGCAGGGTCCGACGAGCAGTACTTC.

A remark on this clonotype: A single base separates this from a much larger clone, so it may be a read error. CDR3 protein: CASSLGQGRGSEKLFF. In nucleotides, the CDR3 is TGCGCCAGCAGCTTGGGACAGGGGCGGGGTAGTGAAAAACTGTTTTTT. The rearrangement uses TRBV5-1 and TRBJ1-4, with 8 positions matching TRBD1. V shed 0 bases, J shed 7 bases, and the junction held 8 bases outside the gene matches. The CDR3 contains 16 residues. Germline V CDR1 and CDR2: SGHRS, YFSETQ.

This clonotype was seen repeatedly, ten times or more. This chain uses TRBV5-1 with TRBJ2-3; D might be TRBD2 (6 bases). The V gene lost 2 bases and the J gene lost 1 base, with 8 bases spanning the gap. The CDR3 contains 14 residues. Germline V CDR1 and CDR2: SGHRS, YFSETQ. The CDR3 loop reads CASSFASGTDTQYF. As DNA, the CDR3 is TGCGCCAGCAGCTTCGCTAGCGGCACAGATACGCAGTATTTT.

This clonotype was detected ten times or more. The chain recombines TRBV2 with TRBJ2-2; D call uncertain. Germline loops: CDR1 SNHLY, CDR2 FYNNEI. The V end lost 7 bases, the J end lost 3 bases, and 12 bases lay between the germline ends. The CDR3 length is 14 residues. Here the CDR3 reads CASIKGRHTGELFF. The CDR3 region has the DNA TGTGCCAGCATAAAAGGCAGACACACCGGGGAGCTGTTTTTT.

In this sample, this clonotype turned up many times. The chain links TRBV6-6 to TRBJ2-1, with TRBD1 identical over 7 bases. Germline CDR1 is MNHNY and CDR2 is SVGAGI (reference sequence). The length of the CDR3 is 12 residues. Trimming removed 6 bases from V and 7 bases from J; junction bases left unmatched: 3. The CDR3 region is CASRLQGNEQFF. CDR3 DNA: TGTGCCAGCAGACTACAGGGGAATGAGCAGTTCTTC.

This clonotype appeared a few times. The chain recombines TRBV5-1 with TRBJ2-5; 10 positions agree with TRBD2. CDR3 size: 19 residues. V shed 0 bases and J 1 base; nucleotides not matched to a gene: 12. Germline V gene lookup returns CDR1 SGHRS and CDR2 YFSETQ. CDR3 protein: CASSLGLLAGAYSQETQYF. The CDR3 nucleotides are TGCGCCAGCAGCTTGGGGCTCCTAGCGGGGGCCTACTCCCAAGAGACCCAGTACTTC.

This clonotype was counted at least ten times. The chain is built from TRBV9 and TRBJ2-2; D uncertain. This CDR3 has 15 amino acids. The V and J ends lost 0 bases and 4 bases respectively, with 10 bases between them. The germline V gene encodes CDR1 SGDLS and CDR2 YYNGEE. The CDR3, as DNA: TGTGCCAGCAGCGTAGTCGGCCAGTTCACCGGGGAGCTGTTTTTT. As protein: CASSVVGQFTGELFF.

This clonotype was found many times. The genes are TRBV5-6 and TRBJ2-2; 7 nucleotides agree with TRBD2. Germline CDR1 is SGHDT and CDR2 is YYEEEE. This CDR3 contains 15 residues. J gave up 5 bases and V 4 bases, and 8 bases lay outside the gene matches. The CDR3 here is CASSPTRGWTGELFF. The CDR3 coding sequence is TGTGCCAGCAGCCCAACGCGGGGGTGGACCGGGGAGCTGTTTTTT.

This clonotype was seen only a few times. The germline gene is not matched at one end of the junction; a read error may be the cause. The gene calls are TRBV18 and TRBJ2-5; 7 nucleotides match TRBD2. The CDR3 spans 17 residues. Germline values: CDR1 KGHSH, CDR2 LQKENI. CDR3 sequence: CANSPPGLADTQETQYF. The CDR3 DNA reads TGTGCCAACTCACCACCGGGGCTAGCGGACACACAGGAGACCCAGTACTTC.

This clonotype came up many times. This chain connects TRBV9 to TRBJ2-7; a weak D match, TRBD1 (6 bases). V was clipped by 3 bases and J by 5 bases, with 18 bases between them. The germline V gene encodes CDR1 SGDLS and CDR2 YYNGEE. The CDR3 length is 15 residues. The CDR3 region is CASSASGAPLDEQYF. DNA for the CDR3: TGTGCCAGCAGCGCATCAGGGGCCCCTCTGGACGAGCAGTACTTC. The variable domain in full, with the rest retrieved from reference TRBV9 and TRBJ2-7, is DSGVTQTPKHLITATGQRVTLRCSPRSGDLSVYWYQQSLDQGLQFLIQYYNGEERAKGNILERFSAQQFPDLHSELNLSSLELGDSALYFCASSASGAPLDEQYFGPGTRLTVT.

This clonotype was picked up many times. This chain links TRBV11-3 with TRBJ2-1; D gene unclear. The CDR3 sequence is 14 residues long. The V gene lost 5 bases and the J gene lost 10 bases, with 18 bases spanning the gap. CDR1 SGHNT and CDR2 YENEEA come from the germline V gene. The CDR3 nucleotides are TGTGCCAGCAGCCAATTTAGGGTTCCGGAGGAGCAGTTCTTC. Translated: CASSQFRVPEEQFF.

Many counts were recorded for this clonotype. This rearrangement joins TRBV6-1 to TRBJ1-2, with 7 bases lining up with TRBD1. The CDR3 spans 15 residues. With 4 bases clipped from V and 5 bases from J, the junction kept 10 bases outside the gene matches. Germline-derived CDR1 and CDR2 are MNHNS and SASEGT. The CDR3 protein is CASSGGRGQRYGYTF. For the CDR3, the DNA is TGTGCCAGCAGTGGCGGCCGGGGACAGCGTTATGGCTACACCTTC.

This clonotype was recorded at least ten times. This sequence joins TRBV19 and TRBJ1-3, with D possibly TRBD1 on 5 matching bases. Germline lookup yields CDR1 LNHDA and CDR2 SQIVND (reference sequence). The CDR3 sequence is 16 residues long. V was trimmed by 2 bases and J by 0 bases, leaving 11 bases between them. Here the CDR3 reads CASSITRANSGNTIYF. In DNA, the CDR3 is TGTGCCAGTAGTATAACCAGGGCTAACTCTGGAAACACCATATATTTT.

On this clonotype itself: This clone may be a read error of a much larger clone one base away. The V and J genes are TRBV19 and TRBJ1-3; D gene ambiguous. The CDR3 consists of 16 residues. V shed 4 bases and J shed 0 bases, with 13 bases lying between them. Germline CDR1 and CDR2: LNHDA and SQIVND (reference sequence). CDR3 residues: CASSTEIGRSGNTIYF. The CDR3 DNA is TGTGCCAGTAGTACAGAAATCGGACGCTCTGGAAACACCATATATTTT.

Here the CDR3 DNA reads TGTGCCAGCAGTGAAGGGGCGGATAGCAATCAGCCCCAGCATTTT. Translated: CASSEGADSNQPQHF. The rearrangement joins TRBV2 to TRBJ1-5; D is undetermined. V gave up 1 base and J gave up 0 bases, with 7 bases separating them. The CDR3 runs 15 residues. CDR1 is SNHLY and CDR2 is FYNNEI in the germline V gene.

This clonotype has at least ten counts. The rearrangement links TRBV6-1 to TRBJ1-2, with unresolved D. The V end lost 7 bases, the J end lost 3 bases, and 15 bases lay between the germline ends. This CDR3 is 14 amino acids long. Germline assignment: CDR1 MNHNS and CDR2 SASEGT. This CDR3 is CASKPEGEDYGYTF. CDR3 bases: TGTGCCAGCAAACCCGAGGGAGAGGACTATGGCTACACCTTC.

In its sample, this clonotype was seen once. This rearrangement joins TRBV3-1 to TRBJ1-1; D ambiguous. This CDR3 comprises 12 residues. Germline assignment: CDR1 LGHDT and CDR2 YNNKEL (reference sequence). Deletions cut 5 bases from V and 4 bases from J, with 8 bases between. CDR3 in DNA: TGTGCCAGCAGCGCCCCGGGCACTGAAGCTTTCTTT. Translating it yields CASSAPGTEAFF.

The table lists this clonotype with many counts. This chain uses TRBV15 with TRBJ2-1; 9 nucleotides align to TRBD2. Germline V gene data show CDR1 as LNHNV and CDR2 as YYDKDF (reference sequence). The CDR3 runs 17 residues. The V gene end was trimmed by 0 bases and the J gene end by 4 bases; junction bases not matched to a gene: 7. In nucleotides, the CDR3 is TGTGCCACCAGCAGAGATGGAGCGGGAGGTTTTTACAATGAGCAGTTCTTC. Its protein is CATSRDGAGGFYNEQFF.

The chain is built from TRBV3-1 and TRBJ2-1, with 11 bases identical to TRBD2. Trimming at V came to 4 bases and at J to 7 bases, leaving 9 bases not matched to a gene. Per the germline V gene, CDR1 is LGHDT and CDR2 is YNNKEL (reference sequence). The CDR3 has 16 amino acids. CDR3 amino acids: CASSPTGTSGFNEQFF. DNA for the CDR3: TGTGCCAGCAGCCCCACCGGGACTAGCGGATTTAATGAGCAGTTCTTC.

Many counts were recorded for this clonotype. The gene calls are TRBV4-1 and TRBJ1-2; D uncertain. CDR1 is MGHRA, CDR2 YSYEKL, per germline. This CDR3 comprises 13 residues. V was clipped by 0 bases and J by 2 bases, with 4 bases between them. CDR3 sequence: CASSQEGNYGYTF. The CDR3 DNA follows: TGCGCCAGCAGCCAAGAGGGGAACTATGGCTACACCTTC.

In this sample, this clonotype turned up many times. The chain links TRBV10-3 to TRBJ1-6, with D tentatively TRBD1 (6 bases). CDR3 length: 14 amino acids. Between the trimmed V and J ends, which lost 2 bases and 6 bases, there was a span of 8 bases. Germline V gene data show CDR1 as ENHRY and CDR2 as SYGVKD. CDR3 DNA: TGTGCCATCAGTGAGAGACAGGTTAATTCACCCCTCCACTTT. Protein product: CAISERQVNSPLHF.

This clonotype was recorded many times. The chain carries TRBV7-9 and TRBJ2-2, with D tentatively TRBD1 (6 bases). Germline loops: CDR1 SEHNR, CDR2 FQNEAQ (reference sequence). V dropped 2 bases and J dropped 6 bases, with 13 bases sitting between them. The CDR3 is made up of 15 amino acids. For the CDR3, the DNA is TGTGCCAGCAGCTTACAAGGGGCAGGGGCCGGGGAGCTGTTTTTT. Protein: CASSLQGAGAGELFF. Filled out from reference TRBV7-9 and TRBJ2-2, the complete variable domain reads DTGVSQNPRHKITKRGQNVTFRCDPISEHNRLYWYRQTLGQGPEFLTYFQNEAQLEKSRLLSDRFSAERPKGSFSTLEIQRTEQGDSAMYLCASSLQGAGAGELFFGEGSRLTVL.